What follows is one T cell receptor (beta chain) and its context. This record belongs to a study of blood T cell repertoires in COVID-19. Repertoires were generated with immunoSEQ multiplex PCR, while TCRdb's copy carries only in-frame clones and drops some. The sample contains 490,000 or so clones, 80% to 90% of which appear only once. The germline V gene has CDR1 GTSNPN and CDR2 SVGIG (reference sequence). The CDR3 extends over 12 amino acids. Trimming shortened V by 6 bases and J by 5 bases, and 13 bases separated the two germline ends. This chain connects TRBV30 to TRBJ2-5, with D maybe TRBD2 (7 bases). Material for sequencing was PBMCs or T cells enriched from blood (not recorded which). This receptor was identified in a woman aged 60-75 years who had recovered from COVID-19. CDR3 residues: CACGGLGETQYF. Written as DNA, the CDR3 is TGTGCCTGCGGGGGGCTTGGTGAGACCCAGTACTTC.